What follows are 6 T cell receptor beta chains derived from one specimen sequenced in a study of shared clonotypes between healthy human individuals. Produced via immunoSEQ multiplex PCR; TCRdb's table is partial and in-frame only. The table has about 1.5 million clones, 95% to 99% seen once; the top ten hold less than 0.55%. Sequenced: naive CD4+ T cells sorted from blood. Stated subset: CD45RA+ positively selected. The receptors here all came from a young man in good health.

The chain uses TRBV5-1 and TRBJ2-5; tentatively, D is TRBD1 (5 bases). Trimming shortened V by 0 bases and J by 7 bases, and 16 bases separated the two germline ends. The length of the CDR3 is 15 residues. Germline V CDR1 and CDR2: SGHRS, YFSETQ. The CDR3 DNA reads TGCGCCAGCAGCTTGGAACGGATCAGGGAAGGGACCCAGTACTTC. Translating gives CASSLERIREGTQYF.

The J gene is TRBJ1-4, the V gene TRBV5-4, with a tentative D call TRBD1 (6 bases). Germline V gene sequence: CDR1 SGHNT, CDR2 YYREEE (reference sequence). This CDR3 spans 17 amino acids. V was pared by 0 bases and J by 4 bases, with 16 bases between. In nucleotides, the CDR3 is TGTGCCAGCAGCTTGGCCGAAGGGGGGGCTGGTAATGAAAAACTGTTTTTT. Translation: CASSLAEGGAGNEKLFF.

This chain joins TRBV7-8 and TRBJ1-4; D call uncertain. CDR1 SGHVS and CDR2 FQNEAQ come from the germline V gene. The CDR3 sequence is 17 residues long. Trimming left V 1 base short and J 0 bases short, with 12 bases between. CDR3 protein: CASSLGRHPATNEKLFF. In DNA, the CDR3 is TGTGCCAGCAGCTTAGGGCGGCACCCTGCAACTAATGAAAAACTGTTTTTT.

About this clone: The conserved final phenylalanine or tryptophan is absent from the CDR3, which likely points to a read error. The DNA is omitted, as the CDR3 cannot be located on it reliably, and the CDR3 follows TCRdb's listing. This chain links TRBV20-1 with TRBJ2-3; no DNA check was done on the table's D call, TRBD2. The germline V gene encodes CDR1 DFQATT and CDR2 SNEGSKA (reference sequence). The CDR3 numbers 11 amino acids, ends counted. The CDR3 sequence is CSAANDLAGGI.

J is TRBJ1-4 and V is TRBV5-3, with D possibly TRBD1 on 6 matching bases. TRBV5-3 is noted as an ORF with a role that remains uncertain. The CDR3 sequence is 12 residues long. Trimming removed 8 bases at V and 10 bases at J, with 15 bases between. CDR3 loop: CARIGGARKLFF. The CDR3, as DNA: TGTGCCAGGATCGGGGGGGCAAGAAAACTGTTTTTT.

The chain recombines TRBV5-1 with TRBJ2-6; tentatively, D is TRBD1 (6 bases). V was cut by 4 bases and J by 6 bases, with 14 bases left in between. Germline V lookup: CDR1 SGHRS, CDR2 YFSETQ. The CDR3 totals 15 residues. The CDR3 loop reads CASSVDRSAANVLTF. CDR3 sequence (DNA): TGCGCCAGCAGCGTCGACAGGTCCGCGGCCAACGTCCTGACTTTC. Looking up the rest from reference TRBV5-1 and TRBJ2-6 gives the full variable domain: KAGVTQTPRYLIKTRGQQVTLSCSPISGHRSVSWYQQTPGQGLQFLFEYFSETQRNKGNFPGRFSGRQFSNSRSEMNVSTLELGDSALYLCASSVDRSAANVLTFGAGSRLTVL.